One sample yielded the 7 T cell receptor beta chains listed below, sequenced in a study of ipilimumab plus nivolumab after autologous stem cell transplantation. Data came from immunoSEQ multiplex PCR; TCRdb stores just in-frame clones and leaves some out. The sample lists some 25,000 clones, roughly 86% seen once, with 5.2% in the top ten. The source material was PBMCs, sampled in a trial of ipilimumab plus nivolumab as post-transplant consolidation. Receptors originate from a male donor with diffuse large B-cell lymphoma.

This chain uses TRBV5-6 with TRBJ1-1; D is ambiguous. This CDR3 spans 16 amino acids. The V gene's germline CDR1 is SGHDT and CDR2 YYEEEE. The V and J ends lost 2 bases and 1 base respectively, with 15 bases between them. Written as DNA, the CDR3 is TGTGCCAGCAGCTTCGGACGCTTAAGGGCGAACACTGAAGCTTTCTTT. Residues: CASSFGRLRANTEAFF.

This clone came up once. The chain joins TRBV6-5 to TRBJ2-3, with D possibly being TRBD2 (6 bases). Per germline, CDR1 MNHEY and CDR2 SVGAGI. V dropped 0 bases and J dropped 5 bases, with 12 bases sitting between them. This CDR3 comprises 15 residues. The CDR3 sequence: CASSYSRDGLDTQYF. The CDR3, as DNA: TGTGCCAGCAGTTACTCGCGGGACGGCTTAGATACGCAGTATTTT.

The rearrangement uses TRBV7-2 and TRBJ2-5; D possibly corresponds to TRBD1 (6 bases). Trimming cost V 5 bases and J 2 bases, with 15 bases left between them. Germline lookup yields CDR1 SGHTA and CDR2 FQGNSA. CDR3 length: 15 amino acids. This CDR3 is CASSRLGTLQETQYF. The CDR3 nucleotides read TGTGCCAGCAGCCGTTTGGGGACACTTCAAGAGACCCAGTACTTC.

V and J are TRBV5-1 and TRBJ1-1, with D uncertain. Germline V lookup: CDR1 SGHRS, CDR2 YFSETQ. V was pared by 1 base and J by 0 bases, with 7 bases between. This CDR3 is built from 14 residues. CDR3 residues: CASSLNPMNTEAFF. In DNA form, the CDR3 reads TGCGCCAGCAGCTTGAATCCGATGAACACTGAAGCTTTCTTT.

The chain is built from TRBV7-2 and TRBJ1-1, with D maybe TRBD1 (6 bases). From germline, CDR1 is SGHTA and CDR2 FQGNSA. V was shortened by 7 bases and J by 5 bases, with 23 bases between the two germline ends. The CDR3 covers 16 residues. The CDR3 bases are TGTGCCAGCACTCCATACATTGTTCAGGGGCCTACTGAAGCTTTCTTT. Its protein product is CASTPYIVQGPTEAFF.

The chain joins TRBV6-6 to TRBJ2-5; TRBD1 is a possible D gene (5 bases). Per germline, CDR1 MNHNY and CDR2 SVGAGI (reference sequence). Trimming took 2 bases from V and 5 from J, leaving 12 bases between them. The CDR3 runs 14 residues. CDR3: CASSYGAIPETQYF. The CDR3 DNA sequence: TGTGCCAGCAGTTACGGGGCAATTCCGGAGACCCAGTACTTC.

CDR3 sequence (DNA): TGTGCCAGCCGGGACAGGGATCGTCTAAACTATGGCTACACCTTC. Translation gives CASRDRDRLNYGYTF. The chain carries TRBV19 and TRBJ1-2; 9 bases match TRBD1. CDR1 and CDR2 from the germline V gene are LNHDA and SQIVND (reference sequence). The CDR3 loop spans 15 amino acids. V trimming: 9 bases; J trimming: 2 bases; junction bases outside the gene matches: 10.